These 20 T cell receptor beta chains were sequenced from one sample in a study of blood T cell repertoires in COVID-19. Measured with immunoSEQ multiplex PCR; TCRdb has only the in-frame clones, and not every one. The repertoire holds 130,000 or so clones, with around four fifths as singletons. The source material was PBMCs or T cells enriched from blood (not recorded which). The receptor source for this set is a woman aged 45-65 years with acute COVID-19.

The V call is TRBV19, the J call TRBJ1-2; D not resolved. Germline values: CDR1 LNHDA, CDR2 SQIVND (reference sequence). The CDR3 has 12 amino acids. V lost 3 bases and J lost 4, with 6 bases in between. CDR3 coding DNA: TGTGCCAGTAGTATTCTCGGCTATGGCTACACCTTC. Protein sequence: CASSILGYGYTF.

This clone was seen a handful of times. The V gene is TRBV7-9, the J gene TRBJ2-3; TRBD2 aligns across 10 bases. J lost 5 bases, V lost 3 bases, and 2 bases had no gene match. This CDR3 comprises 14 residues. From germline, CDR1 is SEHNR and CDR2 FQNEAQ (reference sequence). CDR3: CASSLSGRGDTQYF. CDR3 sequence (DNA): TGTGCCAGCAGCTTGAGCGGGAGGGGAGATACGCAGTATTTT.

The CDR3 coding sequence is TGTGCCAGCAGCTTACAGCGGGTGGGGAATGAGCAGTTCTTC. As protein: CASSLQRVGNEQFF. The chain has TRBV5-5 and TRBJ2-1; a possible D gene is TRBD2 (6 bases). The germline V gene encodes CDR1 SGHKS and CDR2 YYEKEE (reference sequence). V gave up 2 bases and J gave up 7 bases, with 13 bases separating them. The CDR3 contains 14 residues.

The rearrangement links TRBV30 to TRBJ2-3; the match to TRBD2 covers 10 bases. Losses at the gene ends were 7 bases for V and 7 bases for J; bases not matched to a gene: 8. Germline V lookup: CDR1 GTSNPN, CDR2 SVGIG (reference sequence). The CDR3 runs to 13 residues. The CDR3 protein is CAYEREGLNTQYF. The CDR3 DNA is TGTGCCTACGAGCGGGAGGGCCTGAATACGCAGTATTTT.

This clone showed up just once. The CDR3, as DNA: TGCGCCAGCAGGCTGGACAGGGGGCGCGTACCCCTCCACTTT. Translated, it gives CASRLDRGRVPLHF. The gene calls are TRBV5-1 and TRBJ1-6, with 11 bases fitting TRBD1. With V trimmed by 5 bases and J by 12 bases, 7 bases remained unmatched. Looked up from germline, CDR1 is SGHRS and CDR2 is YFSETQ. CDR3 length equals 14 residues.

The CDR3 DNA reads as TGTGCCAGCAGTGAAGGAGGCTCCTACGAGCAGTACTTC. Amino acids: CASSEGGSYEQYF. This chain joins TRBV6-1 and TRBJ2-7; the D is unclear. The CDR3 is 13 residues long. The germline V and J ends were trimmed by 1 base and 0 bases, with 4 bases remaining between them. Germline assignment: CDR1 MNHNS and CDR2 SASEGT.

This clone has only a few counts. As DNA, the CDR3 is TGTGCCAGCAGTTTAAACCTAAATTCCGAGCAGTACTTC. Residues: CASSLNLNSEQYF. The V and J genes are TRBV28 and TRBJ2-7; D is unresolved. This CDR3 region has 13 residues. With 2 bases removed from V and 6 bases from J, the gap between germline ends came to 11 bases. Germline-derived CDR1 and CDR2 are MDHEN and SYDVKM.

This chain links TRBV7-2 with TRBJ2-7; the match to TRBD2 covers 9 bases. CDR1 and CDR2 (germline): SGHTA, FQGNSA. The CDR3 is made up of 17 amino acids. V shed 5 bases and J 0 bases; nucleotides not matched to a gene: 11. The CDR3 protein is CASSVSRTSVTSYEQYF. The CDR3 bases are TGTGCCAGCAGCGTATCGCGGACTAGCGTGACCTCCTACGAGCAGTACTTC.

V and J are TRBV4-2 and TRBJ1-1, with a weak D call TRBD1 (5 bases). V was clipped by 7 bases and J by 4 bases, with 19 bases between them. The CDR3 is made up of 15 amino acids. Germline CDR1 and CDR2: LGHNA and YNFKEQ. CDR3 residues: CASMEGRGSGTEAFF. CDR3 DNA sequence: TGTGCCAGCATGGAGGGGAGAGGGTCCGGCACTGAAGCTTTCTTT.

The table lists this clone with a few counts. The chain employs TRBV11-2 and TRBJ2-7, with D uncertain. Trimming pared 1 base from V and 9 bases from J, leaving 16 bases between. CDR1 is SGHAT, CDR2 FQNNGV, per germline. The CDR3 consists of 14 residues. CDR3 bases: TGTGCCAGCAGCTTAGGAAATACACCTATAGCGCAGTACTTC. Translating it yields CASSLGNTPIAQYF. Full variable domain (outside the CDR3, taken from reference TRBV11-2 and TRBJ2-7): EAGVAQSPRYKIIEKRQSVAFWCNPISGHATLYWYQQILGQGPKLLIQFQNNGVVDDSQLPKDRFSAERLKGVDSTLKIQPAKLEDSAVYLCASSLGNTPIAQYFGPGTRLTVT.

This clone was observed once. This chain joins TRBV10-2 and TRBJ1-5; D is unclear. The ends were cut back, 7 bases at V and 2 bases at J, with 18 bases in the middle. The CDR3 spans 16 residues. Germline V CDR1 and CDR2: WSHSY, SAAADI. CDR3 loop: CASNPRGPWGNQPQHF. DNA for the CDR3: TGCGCCAGCAATCCCCGCGGCCCTTGGGGCAATCAGCCCCAGCATTTT.

This clone was found a few times. The chain has TRBV23-1 and TRBJ2-7; D perhaps matches TRBD2 (6 bases). TRBV23-1 belongs to the ORF category, with a function that is uncertain. The ends were cut back, 4 bases at V and 0 bases at J, with 7 bases in the middle. The CDR3 consists of 13 residues. The CDR3 DNA reads TGCGCCAGCAGTCGGAGGGGCTCCTACGAGCAGTACTTC. It translates to CASSRRGSYEQYF.

This chain joins TRBV3-1 (or the pseudogene TRBV3-2) and TRBJ2-2, with 13 bases identical to TRBD2. Germline assignment: CDR1 LGHDT and CDR2 YNNKEL (reference sequence). This CDR3 has 15 amino acids. After removal of 4 bases from V and 10 bases from J, the junction contained 6 bases not matched to a gene. The CDR3 coding sequence is TGTGCCAGCAGCCGATCCGGACTAGCGGGAGCGGAGCTGTTTTTT. Translating gives CASSRSGLAGAELFF.

The chain recombines TRBV4-2 with TRBJ2-2, with TRBD1 matching over 9 bases. V lost 0 bases to trimming and J lost 8 bases; unmatched junction nucleotides: 7. In germline, CDR1 is LGHNA, CDR2 YNFKEQ. The CDR3 sequence is 16 residues long. The CDR3 sequence: CASSQDWDRETGELFF. The CDR3 nucleotides read TGTGCCAGCAGCCAAGATTGGGACAGGGAAACAGGGGAGCTGTTTTTT.

The chain recombines TRBV2 with TRBJ1-5; unclear D gene. Looked up from germline, CDR1 is SNHLY and CDR2 is FYNNEI. This CDR3 has 13 residues. Trimming took 5 bases from V and 3 from J, leaving 8 bases between them. CDR3 DNA: TGTGCCAGCAGTCCAGGCCCCAATCAGCCCCAGCATTTT. Translation gives CASSPGPNQPQHF.

The genes are TRBV27 and TRBJ2-7; TRBD2 aligns across 7 bases. V was clipped by 2 bases and J by 2 bases; unmatched bases: 6. The CDR3 is 15 amino acids. The germline CDR1 and CDR2 sequences are MNHEY and SMNVEV (reference sequence). CDR3 in DNA: TGTGCCAGCAGTTTAACCTGGACTAGTGCCTACGAGCAGTACTTC. Amino acids: CASSLTWTSAYEQYF.

This chain joins TRBV6-1 and TRBJ1-1; TRBD1 aligns across 7 bases. From germline, CDR1 is MNHNS and CDR2 SASEGT. The CDR3 is made up of 16 amino acids. The V segment lost 1 base and the J segment 1 base; nucleotides outside the gene matches: 6. CDR3 sequence: CASSEGWTGENTEAFF. CDR3 in DNA: TGTGCCAGCAGTGAAGGGTGGACAGGCGAGAACACTGAAGCTTTCTTT.

The rearrangement links TRBV2 to TRBJ1-2; TRBD1 is a possible D gene (6 bases). Trimming removed 5 bases at V and 4 bases at J, with 14 bases between. In germline, CDR1 is SNHLY, CDR2 FYNNEI. This CDR3 has 14 residues. The CDR3 spells CASSTHTGTYGYTF. CDR3 DNA sequence: TGTGCCAGCAGTACTCACACAGGGACCTATGGCTACACCTTC.

The chain uses TRBV9 and TRBJ2-7; 9 bases agree with TRBD2. Germline V gene data show CDR1 as SGDLS and CDR2 as YYNGEE. This CDR3 region has 16 residues. V shed 0 bases, J shed 4 bases, and the junction held 8 bases outside the gene matches. CDR3 residues: CASSVAVSSGMYEQYF. CDR3 DNA sequence: TGTGCCAGCAGCGTAGCGGTGTCTAGCGGGATGTACGAGCAGTACTTC.

The chain employs TRBV9 and TRBJ2-7; 9 bases fit TRBD2. Germline V CDR1 and CDR2: SGDLS, YYNGEE. The CDR3 runs to 15 residues. V was clipped by 0 bases and J by 1 base; unmatched bases: 2. Written as DNA, the CDR3 is TGTGCCAGCAGCGTAGGACTAGCGGCTTCCTACGAGCAGTACTTC. It encodes CASSVGLAASYEQYF.